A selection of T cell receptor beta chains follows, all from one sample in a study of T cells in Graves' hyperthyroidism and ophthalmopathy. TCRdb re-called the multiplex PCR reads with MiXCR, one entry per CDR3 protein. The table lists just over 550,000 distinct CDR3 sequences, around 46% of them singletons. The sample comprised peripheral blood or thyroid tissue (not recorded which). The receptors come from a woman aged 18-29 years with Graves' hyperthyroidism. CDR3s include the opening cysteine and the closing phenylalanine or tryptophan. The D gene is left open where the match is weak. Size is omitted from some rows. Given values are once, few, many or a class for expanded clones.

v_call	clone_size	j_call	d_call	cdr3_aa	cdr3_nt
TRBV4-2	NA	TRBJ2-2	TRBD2	CASSRTSGELFF	TGTGCCAGCAGCCGGACTAGCGGGGAGCTGTTTTTT
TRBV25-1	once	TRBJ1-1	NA	CASSQAGGSTEAFF	TGTGCCAGCAGCCAAGCCGGAGGATCCACTGAAGCTTTCTTT
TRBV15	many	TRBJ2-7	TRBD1	CATSSDRASYEQYF	TGTGCCACCAGCAGCGACAGGGCCTCCTACGAGCAGTACTTC
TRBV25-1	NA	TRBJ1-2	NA	CAKKTPGLRGYTF	TGTGCCAAAAAAACCCCAGGGCTCCGTGGCTACACCTTC
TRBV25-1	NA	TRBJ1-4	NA	CASSEARQVDEKLFF	TGTGCCAGCAGTGAAGCGCGGCAGGTCGACGAAAAACTGTTTTTT
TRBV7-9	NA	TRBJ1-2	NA	CASSLDEGGNYGYTF	TGTGCCAGCAGCTTAGATGAGGGGGGAAACTATGGCTACACCTTC
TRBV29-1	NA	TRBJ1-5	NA	CSSVDQPQHF	TGCAGCTCAGTAGATCAGCCCCAGCATTTT
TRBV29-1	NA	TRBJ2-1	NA	CSVDPGLRLDEQFF	TGCAGCGTTGATCCGGGGCTACGGTTGGATGAGCAGTTCTTC
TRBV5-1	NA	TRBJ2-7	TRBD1	CASSFPGQIYEQYF	TGCGCCAGCAGCTTCCCGGGACAGATCTACGAGCAGTACTTC
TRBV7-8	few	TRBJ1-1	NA	CASSEGTAGDTEAFF	TGTGCCAGCAGTGAAGGGACGGCCGGCGACACTGAAGCTTTCTTT
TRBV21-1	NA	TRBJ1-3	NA	CASRNRAGNTIYF	TGTGCCAGCAGGAACAGGGCTGGAAACACCATATATTTT
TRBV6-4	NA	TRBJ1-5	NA	CASGLGPFNQPQHF	TGTGCCAGCGGATTGGGACCGTTTAATCAGCCCCAGCATTTT
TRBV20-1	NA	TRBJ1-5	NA	CSAREVGELSNQPQHF	TGCAGTGCTAGAGAGGTAGGAGAACTGAGCAATCAGCCCCAGCATTTT
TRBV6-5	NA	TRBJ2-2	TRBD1	CASSTGATNTGELFF	TGTGCCAGCAGCACAGGGGCGACGAACACCGGGGAGCTGTTTTTT
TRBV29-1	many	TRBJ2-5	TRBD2	CSVVTRGVEETQYF	TGCAGCGTTGTCACGCGGGGGGTTGAAGAGACCCAGTACTTC
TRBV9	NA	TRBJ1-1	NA	CASGTGTANTEAFF	TGTGCCAGCGGGACCGGGACCGCAAACACTGAAGCTTTCTTT
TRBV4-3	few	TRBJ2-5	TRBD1	CASSNRGTQETQYF	TGCGCCAGCAGCAACAGGGGAACCCAAGAGACCCAGTACTTC
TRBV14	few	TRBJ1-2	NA	CASSRGEEHTF	TGTGCCAGCAGCCGCGGGGAGGAGCACACCTTC
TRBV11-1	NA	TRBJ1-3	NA	CASSSNPTTAGNTIYF	TGTGCCAGCAGCTCAAACCCCACAACTGCTGGAAACACCATATATTTT
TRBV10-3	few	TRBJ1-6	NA	CAISESTGHPRDSPLHF	TGTGCCATCAGTGAGTCGACGGGCCACCCTAGGGATTCACCCCTCCACTTT
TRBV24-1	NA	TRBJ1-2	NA	CATRGTSNYGYTF	TGTGCCACCAGAGGGACGTCGAACTATGGCTACACCTTC
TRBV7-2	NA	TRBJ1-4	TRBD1	CASSLVGQGNNEKLFF	TGTGCCAGCAGCTTAGTGGGACAGGGGAATAATGAAAAACTGTTTTTT
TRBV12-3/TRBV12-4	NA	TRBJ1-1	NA	CASILGQQNTEAFF	TGTGCCAGCATCCTAGGACAGCAAAACACTGAAGCTTTCTTT
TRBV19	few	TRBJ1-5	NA	CASSIRGPGNQPQHF	TGTGCCAGTAGTATACGAGGACCTGGCAATCAGCCCCAGCATTTT
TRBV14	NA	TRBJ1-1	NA	CASSQGVAAEAFF	TGTGCCAGCAGCCAAGGGGTGGCGGCCGAAGCTTTCTTT
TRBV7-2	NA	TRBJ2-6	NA	CASSHMGGQPSGANVLTF	TGTGCCAGCAGCCACATGGGGGGGCAGCCCTCTGGGGCCAACGTCCTGACTTTC
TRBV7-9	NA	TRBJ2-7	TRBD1	CASSPGQGTGEQYF	TGTGCCAGCAGCCCCGGACAGGGTACGGGCGAGCAGTACTTC
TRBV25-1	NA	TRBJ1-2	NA	CASNPGYSYGYTF	TGTGCCAGCAATCCGGGATATTCCTATGGCTACACCTTC
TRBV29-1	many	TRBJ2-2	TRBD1	CSADRVGTGELFF	TGCAGCGCGGACAGGGTGGGGACCGGGGAGCTGTTTTTT
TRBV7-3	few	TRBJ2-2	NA	CASSRVRDVWNTGELFF	TGTGCCAGCAGCCGAGTCCGGGACGTGTGGAACACCGGGGAGCTGTTTTTT
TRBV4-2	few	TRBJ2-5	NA	CASSQFSTETQYF	TGTGCCAGCAGCCAATTTTCCACGGAGACCCAGTACTTC